A single sample is the source of the 26 T cell receptor beta chains below, sequenced in a study of blood T cell repertoires in COVID-19. Assay: immunoSEQ multiplex PCR; the TCRdb copy retains only in-frame clones and omits some. The sample records about 150,000 clones, 88% being singletons. Sequenced sample: peripheral blood. These receptors came from a woman between 65 and 79 years old with acute or convalescent COVID-19.

The chain combines TRBV2 with TRBJ2-3; a weak D match, TRBD1 (5 bases). This CDR3 is built from 15 residues. V shed 1 base and J shed 4 bases, with 12 bases lying between them. Germline V gene sequence: CDR1 SNHLY, CDR2 FYNNEI. As DNA, the CDR3 is TGTGCCAGCAGTGAAGGACAGTTGTTGGCAGATACGCAGTATTTT. Protein sequence: CASSEGQLLADTQYF.

In DNA, the CDR3 is TGTGCCAGCAGTTACTCGGGACAGAACTCTGGAAACACCATATATTTT. Its protein product is CASSYSGQNSGNTIYF. V gene TRBV6-5 combines with J gene TRBJ1-3; 7 bases are a match to TRBD1. The germline CDR1 and CDR2 sequences are MNHEY and SVGAGI. The V segment lost 0 bases and the J segment 0 bases; nucleotides outside the gene matches: 2. The CDR3 extends over 16 amino acids.

This chain uses TRBV12-3 or TRBV12-4 with TRBJ1-2; TRBD1 might be the D (5 bases). The germline V and J ends were trimmed by 3 bases and 8 bases, with 10 bases remaining between them. CDR3 length: 12 amino acids. The CDR3 loop is CASSLGGEGYTF. CDR3 sequence (DNA): TGTGCCAGCAGTTTGGGGGGAGAAGGCTACACCTTC.

The chain is built from TRBV19 and TRBJ2-2, with 9 bases that match TRBD2. The trim removed 3 bases at V and 0 bases at J, leaving 5 bases unmatched. CDR3 length equals 17 residues. From germline, CDR1 is LNHDA and CDR2 SQIVND (reference sequence). The CDR3 DNA follows: TGTGCCAGTAGTATTACTAGCGGGTCCTCGAACACCGGGGAGCTGTTTTTT. It encodes CASSITSGSSNTGELFF. The variable domain in full, completed from reference TRBV19 and TRBJ2-2, reads DGGITQSPKYLFRKEGQNVTLSCEQNLNHDAMYWYRQDPGQGLRLIYYSQIVNDFQKGDIAEGYSVSREKKESFPLTVTSAQKNPTAFYLCASSITSGSSNTGELFFGEGSRLTVL.

V is TRBV28 and J is TRBJ1-6, with D perhaps matching TRBD1 (5 bases). CDR3 length: 16 amino acids. V was trimmed by 3 bases and J by 8 bases, leaving 17 bases between them. CDR1 and CDR2 (germline): MDHEN, SYDVKM. The CDR3 here is CASSFEGTRFDSPLHF. The CDR3 nucleotides read TGTGCCAGCAGTTTTGAAGGGACTCGTTTTGATTCACCCCTCCACTTT. Full variable domain (missing parts from reference TRBV28 and TRBJ1-6): DVKVTQSSRYLVKRTGEKVFLECVQDMDHENMFWYRQDPGLGLRLIYFSYDVKMKEKGDIPEGYSVSREKKERFSLILESASTNQTSMYLCASSFEGTRFDSPLHFGNGTRLTVT.

The chain is built from TRBV18 and TRBJ2-3; D unresolved. The CDR3 has 14 residues. Germline V gene lookup returns CDR1 KGHSH and CDR2 LQKENI. V gave up 3 bases and J gave up 2 bases, with 9 bases separating them. The CDR3 is CASSPPGFTDTQYF. Here the CDR3 DNA reads TGTGCCAGCTCACCCCCGGGTTTCACAGATACGCAGTATTTT.

The chain uses TRBV19 and TRBJ1-4; weak D call: TRBD1 (6 bases). The germline V gene encodes CDR1 LNHDA and CDR2 SQIVND (reference sequence). This CDR3 contains 18 residues. Trimming shortened V by 1 base and J by 0 bases, and 15 bases separated the two germline ends. Here the CDR3 DNA reads TGTGCCAGTAGTATAGGGGCAGGGGCCCTTCCAACTAATGAAAAACTGTTTTTT. Amino acids: CASSIGAGALPTNEKLFF.

The chain uses TRBV14 and TRBJ1-2; the D is unclear. This CDR3 spans 14 amino acids. Trimming left V 0 bases short and J 5 bases short, with 10 bases between. Germline loops: CDR1 SGHDN, CDR2 FVKESK. In DNA, the CDR3 is TGTGCCAGCAGCCAAGAGGGAGTGGCTTATGGCTACACCTTC. Encoded protein: CASSQEGVAYGYTF.

The genes are TRBV5-4 and TRBJ2-7; 12 positions agree with TRBD2. CDR1 and CDR2 from the germline V gene are SGHNT and YYREEE (reference sequence). Unmatched junction bases numbered 10, after V lost 3 bases and J lost 6 bases. This CDR3 has 16 residues. The CDR3 region is CASSSRTSGAGGEQYF. DNA for the CDR3: TGTGCCAGCAGCTCAAGGACTAGCGGGGCCGGGGGCGAGCAGTACTTC.

The chain carries TRBV5-1 and TRBJ1-1, with unresolved D. Trimming removed 5 bases from V and 0 bases from J, with 8 bases in between. This CDR3 comprises 13 residues. Germline CDR1 is SGHRS and CDR2 is YFSETQ. CDR3 nucleotides: TGCGCCAGCAGGGCAGAATTGAACACTGAAGCTTTCTTT. Amino acids: CASRAELNTEAFF.

The chain links TRBV20-1 to TRBJ1-6; 8 nucleotides agree with TRBD1. V dropped 3 bases and J dropped 0; count of bases not matched to a gene: 4. Germline values: CDR1 DFQATT, CDR2 SNEGSKA (reference sequence). The CDR3 has 16 residues. The DNA for the CDR3 is TGCAGTGCTAGTGGACAGGGTGGCTCCTATAATTCACCCCTCCACTTT. Translation: CSASGQGGSYNSPLHF.

The chain employs TRBV21-1 and TRBJ1-1. TRBV21-1 is a pseudogene. The CDR3 has 14 residues. CDR3 in DNA: TGTGCCAGCAGCAAAGGGGGAGTGAACACTGAAGCTTTCTTT. As protein: CASSKGGVNTEAFF.

The V and J genes are TRBV6-5 and TRBJ1-6; 7 bases align to TRBD1. The CDR3 totals 15 residues. Germline V lookup: CDR1 MNHEY, CDR2 SVGAGI. Losses at the gene ends were 6 bases for V and 6 bases for J; bases not matched to a gene: 8. The CDR3 DNA sequence: TGTGCCAGCAGAACAGGGGCTTATCGTAATTCACCCCTCCACTTT. Translation: CASRTGAYRNSPLHF.

This chain uses TRBV2 with TRBJ1-1; 9 bases agree with TRBD1. Germline V gene lookup returns CDR1 SNHLY and CDR2 FYNNEI. J lost 7 bases, V lost 6 bases, and 9 bases had no gene match. The CDR3 totals 14 residues. The CDR3 loop reads CASSGRDRANEAFF. DNA of the CDR3: TGTGCCAGCAGCGGAAGGGACAGGGCTAATGAAGCTTTCTTT.

The J gene is TRBJ1-1, the V gene TRBV3-1 (or the pseudogene TRBV3-2), with unresolved D. Looked up from germline, CDR1 is LGHDT and CDR2 is YNNKEL (reference sequence). The CDR3 sequence is 14 residues long. V was shortened by 4 bases and J by 8 bases, with 17 bases between the two germline ends. The DNA for the CDR3 is TGTGCCAGCAGCCCCCGCGGGGTCATGTCCGAAGCTTTCTTT. Its translation is CASSPRGVMSEAFF.

This rearrangement joins TRBV28 to TRBJ2-5; D is undetermined. The CDR3 covers 12 residues. V lost 3 bases, J lost 6 bases, and 8 bases lay in between. Germline V lookup: CDR1 MDHEN, CDR2 SYDVKM. The CDR3 DNA is TGTGCCAGCAGTTTGGGCGATAAGACCCAGTACTTC. Translation gives CASSLGDKTQYF.

The chain links TRBV29-1 to TRBJ1-5; 7 bases are shared with TRBD1. V was clipped by 6 bases and J by 5 bases; unmatched bases: 4. CDR3 length equals 12 residues. CDR1 and CDR2 (germline): SQVTM, ANQGSEA. CDR3 sequence (DNA): TGCAGCGTGCGACAGGGTGATCAGCCCCAGCATTTT. Its translation: CSVRQGDQPQHF.

This chain uses TRBV5-1 with TRBJ1-2; tentatively, D is TRBD1 (6 bases). The germline gives CDR1 SGHRS, CDR2 YFSETQ. With 0 bases removed from V and 4 bases from J, the gap between germline ends came to 7 bases. This CDR3 is 13 amino acids long. The CDR3 spells CASSLVTGYGYTF. The CDR3, as DNA: TGCGCCAGCAGCTTGGTGACAGGCTATGGCTACACCTTC.

Of note for this clone: Other DNA sequences in this sample translate to the same CDR3. V gene TRBV18 combines with J gene TRBJ1-1, with a tentative D call TRBD1 (5 bases). The V gene's germline CDR1 is KGHSH and CDR2 LQKENI. The length of the CDR3 is 15 residues. Trimming took 3 bases from V and 1 from J, leaving 12 bases between them. The CDR3 loop reads CASSPRQGGNTEAFF. The DNA of the CDR3 is TGTGCCAGCTCACCGCGGCAGGGAGGGAACACTGAAGCTTTCTTT.

J is TRBJ2-2 and V is TRBV5-1; 7 bases align to TRBD2. This CDR3 has 16 residues. Germline CDR1 SGHRS, CDR2 YFSETQ. V shed 3 bases, J shed 4 bases, and the junction held 9 bases outside the gene matches. The CDR3 protein is CASSWEGRSGTGELFF. The DNA of the CDR3 is TGCGCCAGCAGCTGGGAGGGACGGTCGGGCACCGGGGAGCTGTTTTTT. Combining the CDR3 with reference TRBV5-1 and TRBJ2-2 gives the whole variable domain KAGVTQTPRYLIKTRGQQVTLSCSPISGHRSVSWYQQTPGQGLQFLFEYFSETQRNKGNFPGRFSGRQFSNSRSEMNVSTLELGDSALYLCASSWEGRSGTGELFFGEGSRLTVL.

The sample holds one count of this clone. J is TRBJ2-3 and V is TRBV24-1, with D possibly TRBD2 on 6 matching bases. Trimming left V 7 bases short and J 1 base short, with 11 bases between. CDR3 length equals 14 residues. Looked up from germline, CDR1 is KGHDR and CDR2 is SFDVKD. CDR3 sequence: CATREGGGTDTQYF. CDR3 DNA: TGTGCCACCAGGGAGGGAGGAGGCACAGATACGCAGTATTTT.

This clone is a singleton in its sample. This sequence joins TRBV7-9 and TRBJ1-1; possibly TRBD1 for D (6 bases). The ends were cut back, 5 bases at V and 6 bases at J, with 10 bases in the middle. The CDR3 sequence is 12 residues long. CDR1 is SEHNR and CDR2 is FQNEAQ in the germline V gene (reference sequence). The CDR3, as DNA: TGTGCCAGCAGCGGGGAGGGGGCTGAAGCTTTCTTT. This encodes CASSGEGAEAFF.

The rearrangement joins TRBV5-1 to TRBJ2-1; 10 nucleotides match TRBD2. V lost 7 bases, J lost 3 bases, and 4 bases stayed unmatched. This CDR3 is 14 amino acids long. Germline CDR1 SGHRS, CDR2 YFSETQ. In DNA, the CDR3 is TGCGCCAGCTCAAGCGGGGGGGACTACAATGAGCAGTTCTTC. Translating it yields CASSSGGDYNEQFF.

V is TRBV6-6 and J is TRBJ2-5, with a weak D call TRBD1 (6 bases). The CDR3 is 15 residues long. Germline CDR1 MNHNY, CDR2 SVGAGI (reference sequence). Trimming pared 5 bases from V and 7 bases from J, leaving 20 bases between. The CDR3 bases are TGTGCCAGCAGTACCCAGTTACAGGGTAGGGTGACCCAGTACTTC. Protein product: CASSTQLQGRVTQYF.

This chain connects TRBV18 to TRBJ2-7, with 8 bases lining up with TRBD2. The CDR3 has 16 residues. Germline V CDR1 and CDR2: KGHSH, LQKENI. V was clipped by 3 bases and J by 0 bases; unmatched bases: 7. The CDR3 region has the DNA TGTGCCAGCTCACCCGCTAGCGGGTTAGGCTCCTACGAGCAGTACGTC. It specifies CASSPASGLGSYEQYV.

The rearrangement uses TRBV5-6 and TRBJ2-3; TRBD1 aligns across 7 bases. Per germline, CDR1 SGHDT and CDR2 YYEEEE. Germline trimming cut 4 bases from V and 5 bases from J; bases unmatched to any gene: 4. The CDR3 is 13 amino acids. The CDR3 loop reads CASSRQGQDTQYF. The CDR3 DNA reads TGTGCCAGCAGCCGACAGGGACAAGATACGCAGTATTTT.